The rows below give T cell receptor beta chains drawn from one sample of a study of control samples from healthy donors and cancer patients. The assay was immunoSEQ multiplex PCR, and TCRdb's table has in-frame clones only and misses some. This table holds around 120,000 clones, roughly 94% found once. The sequencing input was blood. The source is a man between 25 and 39 years old in good health. CDR3s include the opening cysteine and the closing phenylalanine or tryptophan. A D gene is named only where the DNA matches it firmly. Clone size is not always given. Where it is, it says once, few, many or a class for expanded clones.

. TRBJ1-1 TRBV6-5 . CASSYSFTEVEAFF TGTGCCAGCAGTTACTCCTTCACGGAGGTTGAAGCTTTCTTT
. TRBJ2-1 TRBV24-1 . CATSGQANEQFF TGTGCCACCAGTGGCCAGGCCAATGAGCAGTTCTTC
TRBD1 TRBJ1-2 TRBV6-6 . CASTSRGRVHGYTF TGTGCCAGCACGAGTAGGGGGCGAGTACATGGCTACACCTTC
. TRBJ2-3 TRBV9 . CASSPRPRTDTQYF TGTGCCAGCAGCCCTCGACCCCGGACAGATACGCAGTATTTT
. TRBJ1-2 TRBV19 . CASMRPSQGYTF TGTGCCAGTATGAGGCCATCCCAGGGCTACACCTTC
. TRBJ1-1 TRBV2 . CASIGVNTEAFF TGTGCCAGCATCGGGGTGAACACTGAAGCTTTCTTT
. TRBJ1-4 TRBV2 . CASSLDRNEKLFF TGTGCCAGCAGCCTTGACAGAAATGAAAAACTGTTTTTT
TRBD2 TRBJ2-7 TRBV27 . CASSLFGGNTYEQYF TGTGCCAGCAGTTTATTCGGGGGGAATACCTACGAGCAGTACTTC
TRBD1 TRBJ1-2 TRBV25-1 . CASSASGTGGRYTF TGTGCCAGCAGTGCCTCCGGGACAGGGGGTCGCTACACCTTC
TRBD2 TRBJ2-1 TRBV25-1 . CASSGSSGGAGEQFF TGTGCCAGCAGTGGGAGTAGCGGGGGGGCCGGTGAGCAGTTCTTC
. TRBJ1-6 TRBV4-3 . CASSQVGQRNSPLHF TGCGCCAGCAGCCAAGTGGGCCAAAGGAACTCACCCCTCCACTTT
TRBD2 TRBJ2-5 TRBV5-1 . CASSYSSGGETQYF TGCGCCAGCAGCTACTCTAGCGGGGGAGAGACCCAGTACTTC
. TRBJ2-5 TRBV14 . CASSQGAGWETQYF TGTGCCAGCAGCCAAGGAGCAGGCTGGGAGACCCAGTACTTC
. TRBJ1-2 TRBV4-3 . CASSQDRAGPYGYTF TGCGCCAGCAGCCAAGATCGGGCGGGCCCTTATGGCTACACCTTC
. TRBJ1-6 TRBV5-5 . CASSWGDSPLHF TGTGCCAGCAGCTGGGGGGATTCACCCCTCCACTTT
. TRBJ2-7 TRBV7-8 . CASSLDRVGSYEQYF TGTGCCAGCAGCTTAGACAGGGTAGGGAGCTACGAGCAGTACTTC
. TRBJ2-2 TRBV4-3 . CASSHRTSNTGELFF TGCGCCAGCAGCCATCGGACATCGAACACCGGGGAGCTGTTTTTT
. TRBJ2-7 TRBV11-2 once CASSLEAGLSYEQYF TGTGCCAGCAGCTTAGAGGCAGGGCTCTCCTACGAGCAGTACTTC
TRBD2 TRBJ2-7 TRBV4-1 once CASSQEERGPFGEQYF TGCGCCAGCAGCCAAGAAGAGCGGGGGCCCTTCGGGGAGCAGTACTTC
TRBD1 TRBJ1-5 TRBV19 . CASSTRDRVSNQPQHF TGTGCCAGTAGTACCAGGGACAGGGTAAGCAATCAGCCCCAGCATTTT
TRBD1 TRBJ2-7 TRBV11-2 . CASSFTGQGSYEQYF TGTGCCAGCAGTTTTACCGGACAGGGTTCCTACGAGCAGTACTTC
. TRBJ2-5 TRBV11-3 . CASSLRGFETQYF TGTGCCAGCAGCTTAAGAGGGTTTGAGACCCAGTACTTC
. TRBJ2-2 TRBV5-1 once CASSLVLRQGGAGELFF TGCGCCAGCAGCTTGGTGCTCCGACAGGGAGGCGCCGGGGAGCTGTTTTTT
. TRBJ1-1 TRBV10-1 . CASSDTLGTEAFF TGCGCCAGCAGTGACACGTTGGGCACTGAAGCTTTCTTT
TRBD1 TRBJ1-2 TRBV30 . CAWSPPGQRVYTF TGTGCCTGGAGTCCGCCGGGACAGCGGGTCTACACCTTC
. TRBJ1-2 TRBV28 . CASSLNRNYGYTF TGTGCCAGCAGTTTGAACAGGAACTATGGCTACACCTTC
. TRBJ1-5 TRBV4-3 . CASSQLSGPNQPQHF TGCGCCAGCAGCCAATTGAGCGGCCCCAATCAGCCCCAGCATTTT
. TRBJ1-1 TRBV3-1/TRBV3-2 . CASSQNTGTHRWVF TGTGCCAGCAGCCAAAACACCGGAACACACCGGTGGGTCTTT
. TRBJ2-1 TRBV4-3 . CASSYSLEGNEQFF TGCGCCAGCAGCTATAGTTTAGAGGGCAATGAGCAGTTCTTC
. TRBJ1-1 TRBV18 . CASSPPIVYTEAFF TGTGCCAGCTCACCTCCGATTGTGTACACTGAAGCTTTCTTT
. TRBJ2-5 TRBV7-6 . CASSPYRVGQETQYF TGTGCCAGCAGCCCTTACAGGGTCGGGCAAGAGACCCAGTACTTC
. TRBJ1-3 TRBV7-2 . CASSLGGGNTIYF TGTGCCAGCAGCTTAGGAGGGGGGAACACCATATATTTT
. TRBJ1-2 TRBV12-5 once CASGLVRQLHGYTF TGTGCTAGTGGTTTGGTTAGGCAGCTACATGGCTACACCTTC
TRBD2 TRBJ2-5 TRBV7-8 . CASSLGTSGVETQYF TGTGCCAGCAGCTTGGGGACTAGCGGGGTGGAGACCCAGTACTTC
. TRBJ2-7 TRBV24-1 once CAIPPGPYEQYF TGTGCCATCCCCCCAGGACCCTACGAGCAGTACTTC
. TRBJ2-7 TRBV11-2 . CASSLVRGGEQYF TGTGCCAGCAGCTTAGTCAGAGGCGGAGAGCAGTACTTC
. TRBJ1-1 TRBV29-1 . CSVATGSNTEAFF TGCAGCGTTGCGACAGGTTCAAACACTGAAGCTTTCTTT
. TRBJ1-2 TRBV5-1 . CASSSNRDGYTF TGCGCCAGCAGCTCCAACAGGGACGGCTACACCTTC
. TRBJ1-1 TRBV3-1/TRBV3-2 once CASSHGFRLNTEAFF TGTGCCAGCAGCCATGGTTTCCGATTGAACACTGAAGCTTTCTTT
TRBD1 TRBJ2-3 TRBV5-8 . CASSSYRGPRDTQYF TGTGCCAGCAGCTCGTACAGGGGACCCCGGGATACGCAGTATTTT
. TRBJ2-2 TRBV27 . CASRPASLTGELFF TGTGCCAGCAGACCGGCCAGCCTAACCGGGGAGCTGTTTTTT
. TRBJ1-4 TRBV28 . CASSPPGRGRFFEKLFF TGTGCCAGCAGTCCCCCCGGACGGGGGCGATTTTTTGAAAAACTGTTTTTT
. TRBJ2-3 TRBV15 . CATSSTLGGVDTQYF TGTGCCACCAGCAGCACTCTAGGGGGGGTGGATACGCAGTATTTT
TRBD2 TRBJ2-1 TRBV11-2 . CASSQALAGANEQFF TGTGCCAGCAGCCAAGCTCTAGCGGGGGCGAATGAGCAGTTCTTC
TRBD1 TRBJ2-7 TRBV6-5 . CASRDGQGKPYEQYF TGTGCCAGCAGAGACGGACAGGGTAAACCCTACGAGCAGTACTTC